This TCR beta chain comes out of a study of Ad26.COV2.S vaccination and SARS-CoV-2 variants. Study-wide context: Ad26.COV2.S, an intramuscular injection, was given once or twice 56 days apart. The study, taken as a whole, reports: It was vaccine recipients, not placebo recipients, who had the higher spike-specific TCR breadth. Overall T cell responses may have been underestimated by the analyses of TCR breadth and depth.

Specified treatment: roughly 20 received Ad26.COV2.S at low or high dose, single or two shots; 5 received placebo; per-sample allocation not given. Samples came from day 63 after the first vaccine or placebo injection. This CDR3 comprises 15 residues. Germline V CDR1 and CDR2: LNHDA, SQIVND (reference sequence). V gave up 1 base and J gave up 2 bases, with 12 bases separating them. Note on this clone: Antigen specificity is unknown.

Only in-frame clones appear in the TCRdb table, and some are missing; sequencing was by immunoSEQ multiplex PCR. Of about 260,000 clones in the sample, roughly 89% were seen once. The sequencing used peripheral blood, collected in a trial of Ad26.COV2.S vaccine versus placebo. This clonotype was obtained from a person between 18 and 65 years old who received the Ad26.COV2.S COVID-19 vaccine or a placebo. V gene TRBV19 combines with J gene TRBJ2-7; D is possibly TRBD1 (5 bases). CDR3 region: CASSIGVGPTYEQYV. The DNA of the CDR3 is TGTGCCAGTAGTATAGGCGTGGGGCCTACCTACGAGCAGTACGTC.